The rows below give T cell receptor beta chains drawn from one sample of a study of blood T cell repertoires in COVID-19. Data came from immunoSEQ multiplex PCR; TCRdb stores just in-frame clones and leaves some out. The sample contains about 180,000 clones, about 90% of which appear only once. The sequenced material came from PBMCs or T cells enriched from blood (not recorded which). These receptors were taken from a woman between 18 and 29 years old who had recovered from COVID-19. Both conserved end residues are part of each CDR3. A D gene is named only where the DNA matches it firmly. Clone size is given for some rows only: seen once, a few or many times, or a class if the clone is expanded.

J | V | size | D | DNA | CDR3
TRBJ2-7 | TRBV11-2 | - | TRBD2 | TGTGCCAGCAGCTCTGTTCCCGGGACTAGCGGTGCGCACGAGCAGTACTTC | CASSSVPGTSGAHEQYF
TRBJ2-7 | TRBV28 | - | TRBD2 | TGTGCCAGCAGTTTTGGGGGGGGATCCTACGAGCAGTACTTC | CASSFGGGSYEQYF
TRBJ1-2 | TRBV11-2 | - | TRBD1 | TGTGCCAGCAGCCCGGGGACAGACTATGGCTACACCTTC | CASSPGTDYGYTF
TRBJ1-1 | TRBV6-4 | - | - | TGTGCCAGCAGTGAGGACAGTCTAACAACTGAAGCTTTCTTT | CASSEDSLTTEAFF
TRBJ2-2 | TRBV2 | - | TRBD1 | TGTGCCAGCAGAACCGACAGGGGAGGTTTCGGGGAGCTGTTTTTT | CASRTDRGGFGELFF
TRBJ2-1 | TRBV6-5 | - | TRBD1 | TGTGCCAGCAGCCGGGACAGAGGCAATGAGCAGTTCTTC | CASSRDRGNEQFF
TRBJ1-1 | TRBV7-2 | few | - | TGTGCCAGCAGCTTAACGGTCTCGAACACTGAAGCTTTCTTT | CASSLTVSNTEAFF
TRBJ2-1 | TRBV12-3/TRBV12-4 | - | - | TGTGCCAGCAGTCGGGACTCCCCAACGGGGCAGTTCTTC | CASSRDSPTGQFF
TRBJ2-3 | TRBV18 | - | - | TGTGCCAGCTCACCCCTCGGGGAGGAGGGCACAGATACGCAGTATTTT | CASSPLGEEGTDTQYF
TRBJ2-1 | TRBV5-1 | - | - | TGCGCCAGCAGCCGGGGTTATTACAATGAGCAGTTCTTC | CASSRGYYNEQFF
TRBJ2-1 | TRBV3-1/TRBV3-2 | - | TRBD2 | TGTGCCAGCAGCCAAGACGCTCCCCTAGCGGGGGGATCCCATGAGCAGTTCTTC | CASSQDAPLAGGSHEQFF
TRBJ1-5 | TRBV7-2 | - | - | TGTGCCAGCAGCTTAGACTTGAATCAGCCCCAGCATTTT | CASSLDLNQPQHF
TRBJ1-1 | TRBV28 | - | - | TGTGCCGGTCCAGTGAGGTGGGACACTGAAGCTTTCTTT | CAGPVRWDTEAFF
TRBJ2-5 | TRBV30 | once | - | TGTGCCTGGAGTTTAGACCGACAACAAGAGACCCAGTACTTC | CAWSLDRQQETQYF
TRBJ2-7 | TRBV25-1 | - | - | TGTGCCAGCAGTGATCATCGTACAGGTTACGAGCAGTACTTC | CASSDHRTGYEQYF